Listed below are T cell receptor beta chains from one sample, sequenced in a study of blood T cell repertoires in COVID-19. The data were produced by immunoSEQ multiplex PCR, yet TCRdb's version contains in-frame clones alone and is incomplete. The sample yields around 57,000 clones, around nine tenths seen once. The sequenced sample was peripheral blood. The receptors originated from a woman of 80 years or more with active COVID-19. The conserved cysteine and the conserved F or W are not part of the CDR3 here. A D gene is named only where the DNA matches it firmly.

CDR3 | J | length | V | D
SVDGTGDRVYGYT | TRBJ1-2 | 13 | TRBV29-1 | TRBD1
ASTGTEYTEAF | TRBJ1-1 | 11 | TRBV5-1 | TRBD1
ASSLGGESTDTQY | TRBJ2-3 | 13 | TRBV11-3 | NA
ASSPTSGGDSLETQY | TRBJ2-5 | 15 | TRBV18 | TRBD2
ASSQGGTSGAYNEQF | TRBJ2-1 | 15 | TRBV4-1 | TRBD2
ASTRDTANYGYT | TRBJ1-2 | 12 | TRBV7-9 | NA
ASKPGQGEDTQY | TRBJ2-3 | 12 | TRBV5-1 | TRBD1
ASSQERQNYGYT | TRBJ1-2 | 12 | TRBV4-3 | NA
SVPKQGADTQY | TRBJ2-3 | 11 | TRBV29-1 | TRBD1
ASSLRQETQY | TRBJ2-5 | 10 | TRBV5-1 | NA
ATSDLRSSLRTSGGKTYEQY | TRBJ2-7 | 20 | TRBV24-1 | TRBD2
ASSSSMGTVSYNEQF | TRBJ2-1 | 15 | TRBV18 | NA
ASSLDSETQY | TRBJ2-5 | 10 | TRBV7-2 | NA
ASSDGSGGAQETQY | TRBJ2-5 | 14 | TRBV7-9 | TRBD2
ASSPGGTEAF | TRBJ1-1 | 10 | TRBV7-9 | NA
ASSRSGGEETQY | TRBJ2-5 | 12 | TRBV5-1 | TRBD2
SVIRALTDTQY | TRBJ2-3 | 11 | TRBV29-1 | NA
ASSQDLTGRTDTQY | TRBJ2-3 | 14 | TRBV4-3 | NA
ASSEGGTGNTIY | TRBJ1-3 | 12 | TRBV6-1 | NA
ASSPRRALDEQY | TRBJ2-7 | 12 | TRBV5-5 | NA
ASSQELAKNIQY | TRBJ2-4 | 12 | TRBV4-3 | NA
ASSLRGTGGNFNEKLF | TRBJ1-4 | 16 | TRBV28 | TRBD1
ASSRQGEKLF | TRBJ1-4 | 10 | TRBV7-9 | TRBD1
ASSALGGNNQPQH | TRBJ1-5 | 13 | TRBV5-1 | NA
ASSLPGPAAPEAF | TRBJ1-1 | 13 | TRBV28 | NA
ATSVWRERNEQF | TRBJ2-1 | 12 | TRBV15 | NA
ASSPSGDTQY | TRBJ2-3 | 10 | TRBV7-2 | NA
ASRRDREVVYEQY | TRBJ2-7 | 13 | TRBV2 | TRBD1
ASSQSLQGGNTEAF | TRBJ1-1 | 14 | TRBV23-1 | TRBD1
ASSQAVSSGGLSSYNEQF | TRBJ2-1 | 18 | TRBV4-3 | TRBD2
ASSLTSGAEPRETQY | TRBJ2-5 | 15 | TRBV7-9 | TRBD2
ATSSAGGAWDEQF | TRBJ2-1 | 13 | TRBV10-3 | TRBD2
AITPTGVDYGYT | TRBJ1-2 | 12 | TRBV10-3 | TRBD1
ASSSPTSGDTQY | TRBJ2-3 | 12 | TRBV5-6 | TRBD2
ASSPRTSGGNEQF | TRBJ2-1 | 13 | TRBV18 | TRBD2
ASSPVGAGGLGEQF | TRBJ2-1 | 14 | TRBV11-2 | TRBD2
ASSSLAGGSTDTQY | TRBJ2-3 | 14 | TRBV7-8 | TRBD2
ASRAPGGADTQY | TRBJ2-3 | 12 | TRBV6-5 | TRBD2
ASSPQGVEYGYT | TRBJ1-2 | 12 | TRBV6-6 | TRBD1